The present T cell receptor beta chain was sequenced within a study of low-dose radiotherapy and immunotherapy resistance in tumors (dated by TCRdb to between 2021 and 2024). Regarding the research as a whole: Cohort 1 received 0.5 Gy per fraction every 2 weeks, with a prescribed total PTV dose of 6.5 Gy. Cohort 2 received 1 Gy per fraction every two weeks, with a total of 13 Gy over 26 weeks. Nivolumab was administered intravenously as a 240 mg flat dose every two weeks, and ipilimumab was administered intravenously at 1 mg/kg every six weeks. Every two weeks, patients got intravenous cyclophosphamide at 200 mg/m2, given one day ahead of each radiation and immunotherapy administration. Starting on cycle 1 day 1, patients took 300 mg of aspirin by mouth once a day for four cycles. No randomization into treatment groups was done for the people taking part in the trial. The translational analysis covered eight patients: three from the first dose cohort and the first five from the second dose cohort.

To make first-strand cDNA, Superscript III was used along with a set of TRAV- and TRBV-specific primers so that both the TCRalpha and TCRbeta chains were covered. TCRs were amplified with Phusion for approximately 18 PCR cycles, with a constant-region primer paired with the adapter attached to the V primers. The MessageAmp II aRNA Amplification Kit was used to amplify the isolated mRNA, with in vitro transcription run for 16 hours at 37 degrees C. The Dynabeads mRNA DIRECT Purification Kit was used to isolate the mRNA for TCR sequencing. Indexed Illumina adapters were added in a second roughly 25-cycle Phusion PCR, and the resulting products were purified with AMPure XP beads. Concerning the study's data processing: Using custom Perl scripts, TCR sequences encoding the same protein were pooled, out-of-frame sequences were removed, and the abundance of each clonotype was computed. TCR sequences supported by only a single read were excluded from analysis. Repertoire metrics included Shannon entropy, Gini index, clonality, richness, and frequency of TCRs shared between repertoires. The public sequencing data were trimmed at Q25 with fastp and processed into clonotypes with MiXCR by TCRdb, which kept only in-frame beta chains. Rows merge per CDR3 protein into single entries with the most common DNA and genes. These V and J calls originate from TCRdb's pipeline instead of the authors' own analysis. The sample yields 13,000 to 15,000 distinct CDR3 sequences; roughly 52% were counted once. The top ten constitute 3.7% of the sample.

Trimming removed 6 bases from V and 2 bases from J, leaving 18 bases between the germline ends. CDR1 MNHEY and CDR2 SVGEGT are derived from the germline V gene. From cysteine to phenylalanine, the CDR3 is 16 amino acids long. The CDR3 DNA has 48 bases and is translated from base 1. Comments on this clonotype: Its target antigen remains unknown. Base qualities are not recorded, but no much larger clone differs from it by a single base.

The donors took part in RACIN, a single-arm, phase I, dose-escalation trial that combined nivolumab, ipilimumab, aspirin, low-dose cyclophosphamide and low-dose radiotherapy. To be eligible, a patient needed to have an advanced solid tumor that was TIL-negative. The clonotype was recovered from a human donor with advanced metastatic prostate, ovarian, gallbladder or colorectal cancer (not recorded which). This table probably holds off-target reads from a library built for another chain. The sequence joins TRBV6-2 or TRBV6-3 to TRBJ2-3, with no D gene named confidently. The nucleotides are TGTGCCAGCAGACCCCTTGAAGGTCCTGACACAGATACGCAGTATTTT. Its amino acids are CASRPLEGPDTDTQYF.